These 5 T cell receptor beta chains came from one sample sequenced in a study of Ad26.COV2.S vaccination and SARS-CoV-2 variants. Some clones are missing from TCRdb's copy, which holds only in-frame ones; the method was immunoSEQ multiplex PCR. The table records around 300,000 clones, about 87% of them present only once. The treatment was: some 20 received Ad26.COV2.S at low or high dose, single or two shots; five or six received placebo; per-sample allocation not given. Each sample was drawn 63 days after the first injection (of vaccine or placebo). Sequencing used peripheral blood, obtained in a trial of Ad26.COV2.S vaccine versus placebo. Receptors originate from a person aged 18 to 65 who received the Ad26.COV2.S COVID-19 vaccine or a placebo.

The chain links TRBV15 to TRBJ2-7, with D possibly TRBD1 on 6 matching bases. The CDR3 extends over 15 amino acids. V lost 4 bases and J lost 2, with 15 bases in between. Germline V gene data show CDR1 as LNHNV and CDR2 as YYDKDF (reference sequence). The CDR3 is CATSNNDRLPYEQYF. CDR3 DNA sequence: TGTGCCACCAGCAATAACGACAGGCTACCCTACGAGCAGTACTTC.

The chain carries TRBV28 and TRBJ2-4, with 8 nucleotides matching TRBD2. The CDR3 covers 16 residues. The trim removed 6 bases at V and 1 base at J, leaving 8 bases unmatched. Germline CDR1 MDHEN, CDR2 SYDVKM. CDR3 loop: CASSLSGSKAKNIQYF. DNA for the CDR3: TGTGCCAGCAGCCTCAGCGGGAGCAAGGCCAAAAACATTCAGTACTTC.

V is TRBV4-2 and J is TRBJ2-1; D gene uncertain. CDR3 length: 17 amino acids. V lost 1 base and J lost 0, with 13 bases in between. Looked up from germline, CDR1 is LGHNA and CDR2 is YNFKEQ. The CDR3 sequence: CASSQVGGISSYNEQFF. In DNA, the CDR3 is TGTGCCAGCAGCCAAGTCGGTGGCATCAGCTCCTACAATGAGCAGTTCTTC.

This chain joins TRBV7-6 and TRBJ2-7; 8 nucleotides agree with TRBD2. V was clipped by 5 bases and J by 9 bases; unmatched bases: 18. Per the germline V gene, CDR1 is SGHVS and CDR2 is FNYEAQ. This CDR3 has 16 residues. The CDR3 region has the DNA TGTGCCAGCAGCCCGGTAGGAGCGGGAGTTAACCTCAGGCAGTACTTC. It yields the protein CASSPVGAGVNLRQYF.

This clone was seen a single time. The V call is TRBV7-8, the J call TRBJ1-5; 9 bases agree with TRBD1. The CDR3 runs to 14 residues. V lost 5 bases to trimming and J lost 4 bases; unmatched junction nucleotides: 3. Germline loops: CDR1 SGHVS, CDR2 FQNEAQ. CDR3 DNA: TGTGCCAGCAGCCCGACAGGGGGGAATCAGCCCCAGCATTTT. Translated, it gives CASSPTGGNQPQHF.